A single count supports the clone carrying this T cell receptor (beta chain). The data belong to a study of OX40 agonist ivuxolimab in advanced cancers. This CDR3 contains 17 residues. The germline V and J ends were trimmed by 1 base and 1 base, with 13 bases remaining between them. CDR1 and CDR2 from the germline V gene are SEHNR and FQNEAQ (reference sequence). Sequencing used immunoSEQ multiplex PCR; TCRdb keeps in-frame clones, though not all of them. The sample has 75,000 or so clones, 80% to 85% seen once. This clonotype was sampled from an adult with an advanced solid tumor such as melanoma, head and neck, liver or kidney cancer. The sequencing used CD4+ or CD8+ T cells sorted from blood, collected in a trial of the OX40 agonist ivuxolimab. The J gene is TRBJ2-2, the V gene TRBV7-9; TRBD1 might be the D (5 bases). CDR3 loop: CASSLVHRRRNTGELFF. For the CDR3, the DNA is TGTGCCAGCAGCTTAGTCCACAGGCGAAGGAACACCGGGGAGCTGTTTTTT.